This entry describes one TCR beta chain. Its antigen is not known. It was by quantitative 5'-RACE with molecular barcodes that TCR beta libraries were made. From the 5' RACE reads, TCRdb called clonotypes with MiXCR, one entry per CDR3 protein. The repertoire holds 310,000 or so distinct CDR3 sequences, with 20% as singletons. These data belong to a study of CD8 T cells in ankylosing spondylitis. Study results and limitations: Seemingly distinctive of ankylosing spondylitis blood was a TCR beta motif formed by eight highly homologous variants. Before this, some motif variants had been reported in reactive arthritis synovial fluid and blood. There was reportedly significant enrichment of clones that were disease-linked in matched ankylosing spondylitis synovial fluid.

The clonotype originates from a male donor with ankylosing spondylitis or in good health (not recorded which). The specimen sequenced was blood, either unsorted or a sorted T cell fraction (not recorded which).

The CDR3 coding sequence is TGTGCCAGCAGACGGACTAGCGGGAGTTACGAGCAGTACGTC. Translating gives CASRRTSGSYEQYV. This chain uses TRBV12-3 or TRBV12-4 with TRBJ2-7, with 13 nucleotides matching TRBD2. The V segment lost 6 bases and the J segment 4 bases; nucleotides outside the gene matches: 3. The CDR3 spans 14 residues.